This T cell receptor (beta chain) was sequenced for a study of CD8+ T cells in alopecia areata. At the level of the study: Administration of oral tofacitinib to treated patients was at 5 to 10 mg twice daily. Treatment with tofacitinib (6 to 18 months) was followed by 6 months off drug. Study-wide results and caveats: Researchers reported that TCR sharing among patients proved less clear than in mice, possibly HLA-linked. More clonal than normal scalp was lesional scalp, particularly alopecia totalis/universalis.

Reverse transcribed after extraction, RNA yielded cDNA as the sequencing template. Generated by immunoSEQ multiplex PCR, the TCRdb table keeps only in-frame clones and is missing some. Of around 12,000 clones in the sample, around three fifths are singletons; the top ten hold 20% to 25%. A note on this clone: No antigen is known for it.

Both peripheral blood and punch biopsies of lesional scalp skin were obtained from patients who had alopecia areata. CDR1 and CDR2 from the germline V gene are MDHEN and SYDVKM. The V and J ends lost 8 bases and 1 base respectively, with 13 bases between them. CDR3 size: 14 residues. Sequences were obtained from skin. V gene TRBV28 combines with J gene TRBJ2-3; the D gene is possibly TRBD2 (6 bases). This receptor was taken from a human donor with alopecia areata. CDR3: CASGPWGGTDTQYF. The CDR3 coding sequence is TGTGCCAGCGGCCCATGGGGGGGCACAGATACGCAGTATTTT.